This is a list of T cell receptor beta chains from one sample in a study of cytomegalovirus exposure and HLA in healthy donors. Repertoires were generated with immunoSEQ multiplex PCR, while TCRdb's copy carries only in-frame clones and drops some. Its listing shows around 200,000 clones. Sequenced input: PBMCs. Source of these receptors: a woman between 18 and 30 years old in good health and CMV-seropositive. Both conserved end residues are part of each CDR3. D genes are given only for firm matches.

>TRBJ1-2|TRBV30|-
TGTGCCTGGAGTAGGGGACAACCTGATGGCTACACCTTC
CAWSRGQPDGYTF
>TRBJ2-5|TRBV29-1|TRBD1
TGCAGCATGGACAGGGGAGAGACCCAGTACTTC
CSMDRGETQYF
>TRBJ1-6|TRBV7-2|-
TGTGCCAGCAGCTCGGGGGCGGGGGGCGGATCACCCCTCCACTTT
CASSSGAGGGSPLHF
>TRBJ1-1|TRBV5-6|-
TGTGCCAGCAGCTCGAAGTTGCGCACTGAAGCTTTCTTT
CASSSKLRTEAFF
>TRBJ1-4|TRBV4-1|TRBD1
TGCGCCAGCAGCCTCGGGACAGTTAATGAAAAACTGTTTTTT
CASSLGTVNEKLFF
>TRBJ1-2|TRBV19|-
TGTGCCAGTAGTACCACAGGGTTCATTAACTATGGCTACACCTTC
CASSTTGFINYGYTF
>TRBJ2-3|TRBV9|TRBD1
TGTGCCAGCAGCGTAGCCCCCGACAGGGCAGATACGCAGTATTTT
CASSVAPDRADTQYF
>TRBJ1-6|TRBV7-6|-
TGTGCCAGCAGCTTAGAGGACGGGATTTCTTCGAATTCACCCCTCCACTTT
CASSLEDGISSNSPLHF
>TRBJ1-2|TRBV5-1|TRBD1
TGCGCCAGCAGCACGGAGGGGAAGGGGTACAGGGGAGATGGCTACACCTTC
CASSTEGKGYRGDGYTF
>TRBJ1-5|TRBV4-1|-
TGCGCCAGCAGCCAAGGCAGGGATTATGTTCAGCCCCAGCATTTT
CASSQGRDYVQPQHF
>TRBJ1-2|TRBV6-5|-
TGTGCCAGCAGTTACTCAACAGAGCCTCAAGGCTACACCTTC
CASSYSTEPQGYTF
>TRBJ2-1|TRBV2|TRBD1
TGTGCCAGCAGACCGTGGGACAGGAGGAATGAGCAGTTCTTC
CASRPWDRRNEQFF
>TRBJ2-1|TRBV5-1|-
TGCGCCAGCAGCCCGGACTCCGGTCCAAATGAGCAGTTCTTC
CASSPDSGPNEQFF
>TRBJ1-2|TRBV2|-
TGTGCCAGCACAGCCGTAGGAGGGACGGATTATGGCTACACCTTC
CASTAVGGTDYGYTF
>TRBJ1-1|TRBV5-1|-
TGCGCCAGCAGCTCCCTTAACAGTAACACTGAAGCTTTCTTT
CASSSLNSNTEAFF
>TRBJ1-2|TRBV11-2|-
TGTGCCAGCAGCCCCGGCCAGGGTAAGGGAAACGAGGGCTACACCTTC
CASSPGQGKGNEGYTF
>TRBJ1-2|TRBV7-9|-
TGTGCCAGCAGCTTACAGGATAATGGCTACACCTTC
CASSLQDNGYTF
>TRBJ2-3|TRBV7-2|-
TGTGCCAGCAGCCCCCAAGCCGGGGATACGCAGTATTTT
CASSPQAGDTQYF
>TRBJ2-7|TRBV4-1|TRBD2
TGCGCCAGCAGCCAGGAAGCGGGGGGCTACGAGCAGTACTTC
CASSQEAGGYEQYF
>TRBJ1-1|TRBV7-9|-
TGTGCCAGCAGCACAGGGAACACTGAAGCTTTCTTT
CASSTGNTEAFF
>TRBJ1-5|TRBV11-2|TRBD1
TGTGCCAGCAGCTTAGGAGGGACAGTAGGCAATCAGCCCCAGCATTTT
CASSLGGTVGNQPQHF
>TRBJ2-1|TRBV7-8|TRBD1
TGTGCCAGCAGCTCGAAGGGACAGTTGAACCCTGAGCAGTTCTTC
CASSSKGQLNPEQFF
>TRBJ2-2|TRBV7-3|TRBD1
TGTGCCAGCAGCTTAACGGGACAGGGAACCGGGGAGCTGTTTTTT
CASSLTGQGTGELFF
>TRBJ2-1|TRBV4-1|TRBD2
TGCGCCAGCAGCCGCACTAGCGGGAGGAATAACAATGAGCAGTTCTTC
CASSRTSGRNNNEQFF
>TRBJ2-1|TRBV6-4|TRBD1
TGTGCCAGCAGTGACGGGACAGGGGAATACAATGAGCAGTTCTTC
CASSDGTGEYNEQFF
>TRBJ2-5|TRBV15|TRBD1
TGTGCCACCAGCCCAGGGACAGGGTTCATAGAGACCCAGTACTTC
CATSPGTGFIETQYF
>TRBJ2-3|TRBV10-3|-
TGTGCCATCAGTGAGGCGGGAACGGGGACAGATACGCAGTATTTT
CAISEAGTGTDTQYF
>TRBJ2-5|TRBV4-2|-
TGTGCCAGCAGCCAAGTTAGGAGGGGAGAAGAGACCCAGTACTTC
CASSQVRRGEETQYF
>TRBJ2-5|TRBV19|TRBD2
TGTGCCAGTAGTGAGCGGACTAGCGGGAAAAGAGAGACCCAGTACTTC
CASSERTSGKRETQYF
>TRBJ1-1|TRBV30|-
TGTGCCTGGAGCCAACGGGCGGGATCAAGGGTCACTGAAGCTTTCTTT
CAWSQRAGSRVTEAFF
>TRBJ2-5|TRBV4-1|TRBD2
TGCGCCAGCAGCCAAGGACTAGCGGTGAGCCAAGAGACCCAGTACTTC
CASSQGLAVSQETQYF
>TRBJ1-3|TRBV7-8|-
TGTGCCAGCAGCTTTTCGGGTTTTGATGGTCGAAACACCATATATTTT
CASSFSGFDGRNTIYF
>TRBJ1-5|TRBV6-5|-
TGTGCCAGCAGTTCTCAGGGAAGCAATCAGCCCCAGCATTTT
CASSSQGSNQPQHF
>TRBJ1-1|TRBV19|TRBD1
TGTGCCAGTATGGCAAGTCTCCTGGGACAGTGGTGGACTGAAGCTTTCTTT
CASMASLLGQWWTEAFF
>TRBJ1-2|TRBV4-2|-
TGTGCCAGCAGCCCCGGGACGCCAAGCGGGGGCTACACCTTC
CASSPGTPSGGYTF
>TRBJ1-1|TRBV5-6|TRBD1
TGTGCCAGCAGCTCAGGGGGGTGGACTGAAGCTTTCTTT
CASSSGGWTEAFF
>TRBJ2-3|TRBV25-1|-
TGTGCCAGCAGTGAATCCCTACCGACAGATACGCAGTATTTT
CASSESLPTDTQYF